The rows below give T cell receptor beta chains drawn from one sample of a study of blood T cells in healthy people across ages. One entry per CDR3 protein results from TCRdb running MiXCR on the 5' RACE reads. The sample lists hundreds of thousands of distinct CDR3 sequences; about 54% were seen once. The specimen sequenced was blood. The source of these receptors is a man aged 60-69 years in good health. Each CDR3 is given with its conserved first and last residue. D genes are given only for firm matches. Clone size is shown for a subset of rows, as once, few, many or a class of expanded clone.

j_gene | abundance | d_gene | v_gene | CDR3aa | CDR3nt
TRBJ2-7 | NA | NA | TRBV29-1 | CSAQGTGNYEQYF | TGCAGCGCCCAGGGCACAGGGAACTACGAGCAGTACTTC
TRBJ1-2 | NA | TRBD1 | TRBV2 | CASSEGLGRGHYGYTF | TGTGCCAGCAGTGAAGGGCTAGGGAGGGGGCACTATGGCTACACCTTC
TRBJ1-5 | NA | NA | TRBV28 | CASSFLSGIDSNQPQHF | TGTGCCAGCAGTTTCCTAAGTGGAATAGATAGCAATCAGCCCCAGCATTTT
TRBJ2-3 | few | NA | TRBV27 | CASSWRGAARVDTQYF | TGTGCCAGCAGTTGGAGGGGGGCGGCCCGTGTAGATACGCAGTATTTT
TRBJ2-3 | NA | TRBD2 | TRBV20-1 | CSARFPSGGALTDTQYF | TGCAGTGCTAGATTCCCAAGCGGGGGGGCTTTGACAGATACGCAGTATTTT
TRBJ2-5 | few | TRBD2 | TRBV2 | CASSELGTSVQTQYF | TGTGCCAGCAGTGAATTGGGGACTAGCGTCCAGACCCAGTACTTC
TRBJ2-5 | NA | TRBD1 | TRBV28 | CASSTGTGGGETQYF | TGTGCCAGCAGTACCGGGACAGGGGGCGGAGAGACCCAGTACTTC
TRBJ1-1 | once | NA | TRBV27 | CASSNSPGRPEAFF | TGTGCCAGCAGTAACTCCCCGGGCCGCCCTGAAGCTTTCTTT
TRBJ2-7 | NA | NA | TRBV11-2 | CASSLFLLGGGDEQYF | TGTGCCAGCAGCTTATTTCTATTGGGAGGGGGCGACGAGCAGTACTTC
TRBJ2-7 | NA | TRBD2 | TRBV6-1 | CASRLAGLALLEQYF | TGTGCCAGCAGGTTGGCGGGACTAGCGCTCCTCGAGCAGTACTTC
TRBJ2-1 | NA | TRBD1 | TRBV29-1 | CSGALDREFSNEQFF | TGCAGTGGGGCCCTGGACAGGGAATTTTCCAATGAGCAGTTCTTC
TRBJ2-3 | NA | TRBD2 | TRBV9 | CASSRLARGTDTQYF | TGTGCCAGCAGCAGACTAGCGAGAGGCACAGATACGCAGTATTTT
TRBJ2-3 | NA | NA | TRBV5-1 | CASSLPGNTDTQYF | TGCGCCAGCAGCTTGCCTGGGAACACAGATACGCAGTATTTT
TRBJ1-2 | NA | TRBD1 | TRBV7-9 | CASSPGQGVGYGYTF | TGTGCCAGCAGCCCGGGACAGGGGGTTGGTTATGGCTACACCTTC
TRBJ1-4 | NA | NA | TRBV20-1 | CSARQTTNEKLFF | TGCAGTGCTAGACAGACAACTAATGAAAAACTGTTTTTT
TRBJ2-4 | few | TRBD1 | TRBV24-1 | CATSDSKGTVANIQYF | TGTGCCACCAGTGATTCGAAAGGGACAGTGGCAAACATTCAGTACTTC
TRBJ1-6 | NA | NA | TRBV20-1 | CSARDLGQNNSPLHF | TGCAGTGCTAGAGATTTAGGGCAGAATAATTCACCCCTCCACTTT
TRBJ2-7 | once | TRBD2 | TRBV7-2 | CASSQARGRRYEQYF | TGTGCCAGCAGCCAGGCGCGGGGGAGACGGTACGAGCAGTACTTC
TRBJ1-5 | NA | NA | TRBV4-1 | CASSRRGTGANQPQHF | TGCGCCAGCAGCCGACGCGGAACCGGGGCCAATCAGCCCCAGCATTTT
TRBJ2-6 | few | NA | TRBV12-3/TRBV12-4 | CAASSSGANVLTF | TGTGCCGCTTCATCCTCTGGGGCCAACGTCCTGACTTTC
TRBJ2-5 | NA | NA | TRBV6-1 | CASRISGGAQETQYF | TGTGCCAGCAGAATAAGTGGGGGGGCCCAAGAGACCCAGTACTTC
TRBJ1-2 | few | NA | TRBV21-1 | CASIPWTGPPGYGYTF | TGTGCCAGCATTCCCTGGACAGGGCCGCCGGGCTATGGCTACACCTTC
TRBJ2-3 | NA | NA | TRBV6-5 | CASSPTRTTDTQYF | TGTGCCAGCAGTCCAACTAGAACTACAGATACGCAGTATTTT
TRBJ2-5 | few | NA | TRBV29-1 | CSVERRGAEETQYF | TGCAGCGTTGAACGACGGGGGGCTGAGGAGACCCAGTACTTC
TRBJ1-6 | NA | TRBD1 | TRBV4-1 | CASSQDLRDRGGDSPLHF | TGCGCCAGCAGCCAAGACCTCCGAGACAGGGGGGGGGATTCACCCCTCCACTTT
TRBJ1-4 | NA | NA | TRBV14 | CASSQYGEKLFF | TGTGCCAGCAGCCAATACGGGGAAAAACTGTTTTTT
TRBJ1-1 | few | TRBD1 | TRBV29-1 | CSVSPTQGQTPEAFF | TGCAGCGTTTCCCCCACACAGGGGCAAACACCTGAAGCTTTCTTT
TRBJ2-5 | NA | NA | TRBV10-1 | CASSEGRGETQYF | TGCGCCAGCAGTGAGGGGCGCGGAGAGACCCAGTACTTC
TRBJ1-2 | NA | NA | TRBV20-1 | CKVPTPNYGYTF | TGCAAGGTTCCGACCCCAAACTATGGCTACACCTTC
TRBJ2-7 | NA | NA | TRBV6-5 | CASSRGRVMNEQYF | TGTGCCAGCAGCCGCGGCAGGGTGATGAACGAGCAGTACTTC
TRBJ1-4 | NA | NA | TRBV4-2 | CASSQEAVQGTNEKLFF | TGTGCCAGCAGCCAAGAAGCAGTGCAGGGGACAAATGAAAAACTGTTTTTT
TRBJ1-6 | NA | NA | TRBV5-6 | CASSSTGIRSPLHF | TGTGCCAGCAGCTCTACAGGGATACGGTCACCCCTCCACTTT
TRBJ2-1 | NA | TRBD2 | TRBV5-1 | CASSRGTSGQETQFF | TGCGCCAGCAGCAGGGGGACTAGCGGACAAGAGACCCAGTTCTTC
TRBJ2-1 | NA | TRBD2 | TRBV5-1 | CASSFSAGGDNNEQFF | TGCGCCAGCAGCTTCTCAGCGGGGGGCGATAACAATGAGCAGTTCTTC
TRBJ2-7 | NA | TRBD1 | TRBV2 | CASRGGQGAVYEQYF | TGTGCCAGCAGGGGGGGACAGGGGGCAGTATACGAGCAGTACTTC
TRBJ1-2 | few | TRBD1 | TRBV25-1 | CASSASGTVAINYGYTF | TGTGCCAGCAGTGCATCCGGGACAGTCGCCATTAACTATGGCTACACCTTC
TRBJ2-1 | NA | TRBD1 | TRBV12-3/TRBV12-4 | CASSFQTGPHNEQFF | TGTGCCAGCAGTTTCCAGACAGGGCCCCACAATGAGCAGTTCTTC
TRBJ1-2 | NA | NA | TRBV6-5 | CTSSRFGSYGYTF | TGTACCAGCAGTAGGTTTGGTAGCTATGGCTACACCTTC
TRBJ2-6 | NA | NA | TRBV10-3 | CAISGGGQVLSGANVLTF | TGTGCCATCAGTGGGGGGGGACAGGTCCTCTCTGGGGCCAACGTCCTGACTTTC
TRBJ2-5 | NA | NA | TRBV10-3 | CAIGEAGETQYF | TGTGCCATCGGGGAAGCAGGAGAGACCCAGTACTTC
TRBJ2-6 | NA | NA | TRBV4-1 | CASSQVGPPGVLTF | TGCGCCAGCAGCCAAGTAGGACCCCCTGGCGTCCTGACTTTC